Described below is a single TCR beta chain sequence and its context. This clonotype was counted only a few times. The antigen it binds to is not known. Per-base quality was not reported, and no clone a single base away is much larger than it. The data are from a study of type 1 regulatory T cells (dated by TCRdb to the early 2020s). Regarding the complete study: An in vitro protocol by which a Tr1-enriched, alloantigen-specific CD4 T cell product named T-allo10 was generated was characterized in the study. Patients with hematological malignancies who were receiving allogeneic hematopoietic stem cell transplantation were the group in which T-allo10 was being clinically evaluated.

Sequencing instrument: Illumina MiSeq. TCRdb's own reprocessing of the public reads used fastp at Q25 and MiXCR and kept productive beta chains. Merged by CDR3 protein, the rows form single entries marked with the most common genes and DNA. Present in this sample are some 100,000 distinct CDR3 sequences, about 28% of which were seen just once. Less than 2.5% of the sample is in the top ten clones. Relative to germline, V is missing 4 bases and J is missing 3 bases, with 2 bases of the junction outside any gene match. Its CDR3 holds 13 amino acids, cysteine through phenylalanine. Solely the CDR3 DNA is kept, with 39 bases framed from the first base. The germline V gene yields SGHRS for CDR1 and YFSETQ for CDR2.

The rearrangement combines TRBV5-1 with TRBJ1-1, with 8 middle bases fitting TRBD1. The clonotype originates from a human donor in good health. What was sequenced was CD4+ T cells, either the whole sample or a sorted fraction (not recorded which). The DNA sequence is TGCGCCAGCAGCCCGACAGGGGACACTGAAGCTTTCTTT. It specifies CASSPTGDTEAFF.